The 32 T cell receptor beta chains given below trace back to one sample, sequenced in a study of T cells in narcolepsy. Clones were sequenced by immunoSEQ multiplex PCR, and TCRdb holds only the in-frame ones, with some missing. The sample has about 36,000 clones, more than 65% seen once. Sequencing was done on a sample of memory (CD45RA-) CD4+ T cells from blood. The receptors shown here come from a human donor in good health.

The V call is TRBV5-4, the J call TRBJ2-1; 8 nucleotides align to TRBD1. The CDR3 runs to 16 residues. V was clipped by 5 bases and J by 6 bases; unmatched bases: 13. Germline CDR1 and CDR2: SGHNT and YYREEE (reference sequence). The CDR3 bases are TGTGCCAGCAGTGTAACCGGGACAGGCCGCCCCAATGAGCAGTTCTTC. Its protein product is CASSVTGTGRPNEQFF.

The gene calls are TRBV9 and TRBJ1-6, with D unresolved. Deletions cut 4 bases from V and 0 bases from J, with 23 bases between. The germline V gene encodes CDR1 SGDLS and CDR2 YYNGEE. The CDR3 totals 20 residues. In DNA form, the CDR3 reads TGTGCCAGCAGCCCCGGGTCCCTAGTTCCCACGAGCTCCTATAATTCACCCCTCCACTTT. This codes for CASSPGSLVPTSSYNSPLHF.

This clone was counted only a few times. V and J are TRBV7-6 and TRBJ2-3; the match to TRBD1 covers 7 bases. Germline values: CDR1 SGHVS, CDR2 FNYEAQ. The CDR3 runs 16 residues. V gave up 5 bases and J gave up 0 bases; unmatched junction bases: 8. DNA of the CDR3: TGTGCCAGCAGCCCATACGGGACAGCCAGCACAGATACGCAGTATTTT. Translating gives CASSPYGTASTDTQYF.

This clone was counted once. The chain combines TRBV4-2 with TRBJ1-2, with TRBD1 matching over 10 bases. After removal of 2 bases from V and 6 bases from J, the junction contained 9 bases not matched to a gene. CDR1 LGHNA and CDR2 YNFKEQ come from the germline V gene. The CDR3 is 16 amino acids. In nucleotides, the CDR3 is TGTGCCAGCAGCCAAAGCCCTACGGACAGGGGGGATGGCTACACCTTC. This gives the protein CASSQSPTDRGDGYTF.

For the CDR3, the DNA is TGTGCCAGCAGCCACCCCCGGCTCTGGCCTGAGCAGTTCTTC. Encoded protein: CASSHPRLWPEQFF. This chain uses TRBV4-2 with TRBJ2-1; D gene ambiguous. The CDR3 has 14 amino acids. V lost 3 bases to trimming and J lost 9 bases, with 15 bases between them. From germline, CDR1 is LGHNA and CDR2 YNFKEQ.

The rearrangement links TRBV30 to TRBJ1-4, with no clear D. V lost 4 bases to trimming and J lost 0 bases, with 9 bases between them. Germline CDR1 is GTSNPN and CDR2 is SVGIG (reference sequence). The CDR3 loop spans 14 amino acids. CDR3: CAWNGFSTNEKLFF. The CDR3 nucleotides read TGTGCCTGGAACGGGTTTTCAACTAATGAAAAACTGTTTTTT.

This clone appeared once. The V call is TRBV5-1, the J call TRBJ2-3, with 7 bases that match TRBD1. Germline V gene lookup returns CDR1 SGHRS and CDR2 YFSETQ. V lost 4 bases and J lost 3; bases outside the gene matches: 8. CDR3 size: 15 residues. The CDR3 bases are TGCGCCAGCAGCCATCAGGGGGAGCGGACAGATACGCAGTATTTT. It is translated as CASSHQGERTDTQYF.

The genes are TRBV6-1 and TRBJ2-1; 8 positions agree with TRBD2. V trimming: 9 bases; J trimming: 4 bases; junction bases outside the gene matches: 8. Germline V gives CDR1 MNHNS, CDR2 SASEGT. The CDR3 runs to 14 residues. In nucleotides, the CDR3 is TGTGCCAGTTCTCTAAGCGGGGGATACAATGAGCAGTTCTTC. Translation: CASSLSGGYNEQFF.

This chain links TRBV11-3 with TRBJ1-6; a weak D match, TRBD1 (6 bases). The V end was cut by 7 bases, the J end by 5 bases, with 15 bases between. The germline CDR1 and CDR2 sequences are SGHNT and YENEEA. The CDR3 runs 15 residues. The CDR3 loop is CASNSGTSHNSPLHF. DNA of the CDR3: TGTGCCAGCAACTCCGGGACATCCCATAATTCACCCCTCCACTTT. Filled out from reference TRBV11-3 and TRBJ1-6, the complete variable domain reads EAGVVQSPRYKIIEKKQPVAFWCNPISGHNTLYWYLQNLGQGPELLIRYENEEAVDDSQLPKDRFSAERLKGVDSTLKIQPAELGDSAVYLCASNSGTSHNSPLHFGNGTRLTVT.

The chain is built from TRBV10-1 and TRBJ1-1, with no clear D. This CDR3 is built from 13 residues. Germline-derived CDR1 and CDR2 are WNHNN and SYGVQD (reference sequence). The V gene lost 4 bases and the J gene lost 6 bases, with 12 bases spanning the gap. The CDR3 loop is CASSAGNLAEAFF. The CDR3 DNA sequence: TGCGCCAGCAGTGCAGGTAATCTTGCTGAAGCTTTCTTT.

The rearrangement links TRBV5-1 to TRBJ1-1; 7 bases match TRBD1. Germline CDR1 reads SGHRS; CDR2 reads YFSETQ. V shed 4 bases, J shed 3 bases, and the junction held 9 bases outside the gene matches. This CDR3 region has 15 residues. CDR3 protein: CASSPQTGHHTEAFF. CDR3 nucleotides: TGCGCCAGCAGCCCCCAGACAGGGCATCACACTGAAGCTTTCTTT.

A few counts support this clone. The chain has TRBV7-9 and TRBJ1-1; D gene unclear. This CDR3 region has 14 residues. Germline-derived CDR1 and CDR2 are SEHNR and FQNEAQ (reference sequence). V was cut by 1 base and J by 0 bases, with 6 bases left in between. The CDR3 DNA reads as TGTGCCAGCAGCTTAGGGCAGCTGAACACTGAAGCTTTCTTT. Its protein is CASSLGQLNTEAFF.

V is TRBV28 and J is TRBJ1-4; D gene uncertain. The CDR3 totals 15 residues. Germline V lookup: CDR1 MDHEN, CDR2 SYDVKM. V dropped 4 bases and J dropped 7 bases, with 16 bases sitting between them. The DNA of the CDR3 is TGTGCCAGCAGTTCGTCCCCGGGCTTGGGTGAAAAACTGTTTTTT. This codes for CASSSSPGLGEKLFF.

The table lists this clone with a few counts. V usage is TRBV25-1 and J usage is TRBJ2-7; 8 bases agree with TRBD2. The CDR3 sequence is 14 residues long. J gave up 3 bases and V 6 bases, and 7 bases lay outside the gene matches. CDR1 is MGHDK and CDR2 is SYGVNS in the germline V gene. The CDR3 loop is CASRNTGLGYEQYF. The DNA of the CDR3 is TGTGCCAGCAGAAACACGGGACTAGGCTACGAGCAGTACTTC.

The chain combines TRBV30 with TRBJ1-5; D uncertain. CDR1 is GTSNPN and CDR2 is SVGIG in the germline V gene (reference sequence). V was pared by 1 base and J by 3 bases, with 7 bases between. The CDR3 spans 13 residues. CDR3 in amino acids: CAWSGGDNQPQHF. CDR3 nucleotide sequence: TGTGCCTGGAGTGGAGGAGACAATCAGCCCCAGCATTTT.

The V call is TRBV6-5, the J call TRBJ1-1; a weak D match, TRBD1 (6 bases). V was pared by 4 bases and J by 10 bases, with 13 bases between. Germline lookup yields CDR1 MNHEY and CDR2 SVGAGI. The CDR3 length is 12 residues. The CDR3 sequence is CASSFSGRGAFF. CDR3 sequence (DNA): TGTGCCAGCAGTTTCTCGGGCAGGGGAGCTTTCTTT.

The rearrangement links TRBV7-9 to TRBJ1-6, with D possibly matching TRBD1 (5 bases). V lost 5 bases and J 9 bases, leaving 26 bases between the germline ends. CDR3 length: 18 residues. CDR1 is SEHNR, CDR2 FQNEAQ, per germline (reference sequence). This CDR3 reads CASSPERLGGGYRSPLHF. The CDR3 nucleotides read TGTGCCAGCAGCCCAGAGCGGCTGGGGGGAGGGTATCGTTCACCCCTCCACTTT. The full variable domain, its missing parts supplied by reference TRBV7-9 and TRBJ1-6, is DTGVSQNPRHKITKRGQNVTFRCDPISEHNRLYWYRQTLGQGPEFLTYFQNEAQLEKSRLLSDRFSAERPKGSFSTLEIQRTEQGDSAMYLCASSPERLGGGYRSPLHFGNGTRLTVT.

The V and J genes are TRBV5-1 and TRBJ2-3; a weak D match, TRBD1 (6 bases). In germline, CDR1 is SGHRS, CDR2 YFSETQ. The CDR3 loop spans 15 amino acids. The ends were cut back, 4 bases at V and 0 bases at J, with 12 bases in the middle. The CDR3 region is CASSPQGLSTDTQYF. For the CDR3, the DNA is TGCGCCAGCAGCCCACAGGGTCTAAGCACAGATACGCAGTATTTT.

The chain uses TRBV5-1 and TRBJ1-2, with 12 bases aligning to TRBD1. Germline assignment: CDR1 SGHRS and CDR2 YFSETQ. CDR3 size: 20 residues. With V trimmed by 3 bases and J by 4 bases, 19 bases remained unmatched. The CDR3 region is CASSSPKSGTGGGGSYGYTF. The CDR3 DNA reads as TGCGCCAGCAGCTCCCCTAAATCCGGGACAGGGGGCGGCGGCTCCTATGGCTACACCTTC.

The J gene is TRBJ1-2, the V gene TRBV18; a weak D match, TRBD1 (6 bases). Germline V CDR1 and CDR2: KGHSH, LQKENI. V lost 1 base and J 7 bases, leaving 19 bases between the germline ends. The CDR3 runs 16 residues. The CDR3 nucleotides read TGTGCCAGCTCACCACTCGACAGGCCCGAAGGTAGTGGCTACACCTTC. It yields the protein CASSPLDRPEGSGYTF.

The chain joins TRBV9 to TRBJ1-6, with D possibly TRBD1 on 5 matching bases. Germline assignment: CDR1 SGDLS and CDR2 YYNGEE. V was clipped by 0 bases and J by 11 bases, with 6 bases between them. CDR3 length: 12 amino acids. DNA of the CDR3: TGTGCCAGCAGCGTAGGACAGCCACCCCTCCACTTT. This sequence encodes CASSVGQPPLHF.

This rearrangement joins TRBV30 to TRBJ2-3; TRBD1 is a possible D gene (5 bases). Trimming pared 4 bases from V and 6 bases from J, leaving 11 bases between. The CDR3 totals 12 residues. The germline V gene has CDR1 GTSNPN and CDR2 SVGIG (reference sequence). Here the CDR3 DNA reads TGTGCCTGGAAAGGGGCAGGGGATACGCAGTATTTT. Its translation is CAWKGAGDTQYF.

This clone was counted only a few times. The chain has TRBV7-2 and TRBJ2-3, with 7 positions matching TRBD1. The V gene end was trimmed by 5 bases and the J gene end by 5 bases; junction bases not matched to a gene: 7. Germline V gene data show CDR1 as SGHTA and CDR2 as FQGNSA. The CDR3 has 14 residues. DNA of the CDR3: TGTGCCAGCAGCCCACAGGGGTCACTAGATACGCAGTATTTT. Translation: CASSPQGSLDTQYF.

The chain couples TRBV27 to TRBJ2-3; 7 bases map to TRBD1. V lost 9 bases to trimming and J lost 2 bases; unmatched junction nucleotides: 8. The CDR3 is 14 residues long. Germline-derived CDR1 and CDR2 are MNHEY and SMNVEV (reference sequence). The CDR3 reads CASQRTGPTDTQYF. Here the CDR3 DNA reads TGTGCCAGTCAGCGGACAGGACCCACAGATACGCAGTATTTT.

The V gene is TRBV27, the J gene TRBJ2-1; D is perhaps TRBD1 or TRBD2 (6 bases each). Germline CDR1 and CDR2: MNHEY and SMNVEV (reference sequence). The CDR3 has 15 amino acids. Trimming removed 0 bases at V and 4 bases at J, with 10 bases between. The CDR3 DNA sequence: TGTGCCAGCAGTTTATCGGAGGGGGGATACAATGAGCAGTTCTTC. Encoded protein: CASSLSEGGYNEQFF.

The chain recombines TRBV6-1 with TRBJ2-7, with D possibly TRBD1 on 6 matching bases. Germline values: CDR1 MNHNS, CDR2 SASEGT. V lost 4 bases to trimming and J lost 2 bases, with 24 bases between them. The CDR3 is 18 residues long. CDR3 sequence reads: CASSVFRDGSGVTYEQYF. The DNA of the CDR3 is TGTGCCAGCAGTGTTTTTAGAGACGGGTCAGGGGTAACCTACGAGCAGTACTTC.

The gene calls are TRBV5-4 and TRBJ2-6; 8 positions agree with TRBD1. Germline lookup yields CDR1 SGHNT and CDR2 YYREEE (reference sequence). J was trimmed by 1 base and V by 3 bases; bases with no gene match: 9. The CDR3 has 18 amino acids. CDR3 residues: CASSSGQGGPSGANVLTF. For the CDR3, the DNA is TGTGCCAGCAGCTCCGGACAGGGTGGGCCTTCTGGGGCCAACGTCCTGACTTTC.

This chain connects TRBV18 to TRBJ2-7, with 8 positions matching TRBD1. CDR3 length equals 13 residues. Germline values: CDR1 KGHSH, CDR2 LQKENI. V shed 3 bases and J 7 bases; nucleotides not matched to a gene: 5. As DNA, the CDR3 is TGTGCCAGCTCACCGGGACAGGCCGGGGAGCAGTACTTC. It is translated as CASSPGQAGEQYF.

This clone was found a few times. This chain links TRBV5-1 with TRBJ2-1; 10 bases line up with TRBD2. The junction had 2 bases not matched to a gene; V was cut back by 4 bases and J by 7 bases. The CDR3 covers 13 residues. The V gene's germline CDR1 is SGHRS and CDR2 YFSETQ. CDR3 nucleotides: TGCGCCAGCAGCCCAGCGGGGGGGAATGAGCAGTTCTTC. Translated, it gives CASSPAGGNEQFF.

The chain recombines TRBV29-1 with TRBJ1-5; 8 bases fit TRBD1. V lost 4 bases to trimming and J lost 2 bases; unmatched junction nucleotides: 13. Per the germline V gene, CDR1 is SQVTM and CDR2 is ANQGSEA. The CDR3 runs to 17 residues. CDR3 amino acids: CSVVLRGPANGNQPQHF. CDR3 nucleotide sequence: TGCAGCGTTGTGCTCAGGGGGCCGGCGAACGGCAATCAGCCCCAGCATTTT.

On this clone itself: It is unclear where the CDR3 begins or ends on the DNA, so no DNA is shown, and the CDR3 is as TCRdb lists it. V usage is TRBV5-1 and J usage is TRBJ1-1. Germline V gives CDR1 SGHRS, CDR2 YFSETQ. The CDR3 contains 13 residues when both ends are counted. CDR3 region: CASSFGSGEEAFF.

In its sample, this clone was seen once. The rearrangement joins TRBV11-2 to TRBJ2-6, with TRBD2 as a possible D gene (6 bases). With 5 bases removed from V and 4 bases from J, the gap between germline ends came to 12 bases. The CDR3 consists of 15 residues. CDR1 is SGHAT, CDR2 FQNNGV, per germline. CDR3 coding DNA: TGTGCCAGCAGCCTGGAGGGGACGGGGGCCAACGTCCTGACTTTC. This encodes CASSLEGTGANVLTF.